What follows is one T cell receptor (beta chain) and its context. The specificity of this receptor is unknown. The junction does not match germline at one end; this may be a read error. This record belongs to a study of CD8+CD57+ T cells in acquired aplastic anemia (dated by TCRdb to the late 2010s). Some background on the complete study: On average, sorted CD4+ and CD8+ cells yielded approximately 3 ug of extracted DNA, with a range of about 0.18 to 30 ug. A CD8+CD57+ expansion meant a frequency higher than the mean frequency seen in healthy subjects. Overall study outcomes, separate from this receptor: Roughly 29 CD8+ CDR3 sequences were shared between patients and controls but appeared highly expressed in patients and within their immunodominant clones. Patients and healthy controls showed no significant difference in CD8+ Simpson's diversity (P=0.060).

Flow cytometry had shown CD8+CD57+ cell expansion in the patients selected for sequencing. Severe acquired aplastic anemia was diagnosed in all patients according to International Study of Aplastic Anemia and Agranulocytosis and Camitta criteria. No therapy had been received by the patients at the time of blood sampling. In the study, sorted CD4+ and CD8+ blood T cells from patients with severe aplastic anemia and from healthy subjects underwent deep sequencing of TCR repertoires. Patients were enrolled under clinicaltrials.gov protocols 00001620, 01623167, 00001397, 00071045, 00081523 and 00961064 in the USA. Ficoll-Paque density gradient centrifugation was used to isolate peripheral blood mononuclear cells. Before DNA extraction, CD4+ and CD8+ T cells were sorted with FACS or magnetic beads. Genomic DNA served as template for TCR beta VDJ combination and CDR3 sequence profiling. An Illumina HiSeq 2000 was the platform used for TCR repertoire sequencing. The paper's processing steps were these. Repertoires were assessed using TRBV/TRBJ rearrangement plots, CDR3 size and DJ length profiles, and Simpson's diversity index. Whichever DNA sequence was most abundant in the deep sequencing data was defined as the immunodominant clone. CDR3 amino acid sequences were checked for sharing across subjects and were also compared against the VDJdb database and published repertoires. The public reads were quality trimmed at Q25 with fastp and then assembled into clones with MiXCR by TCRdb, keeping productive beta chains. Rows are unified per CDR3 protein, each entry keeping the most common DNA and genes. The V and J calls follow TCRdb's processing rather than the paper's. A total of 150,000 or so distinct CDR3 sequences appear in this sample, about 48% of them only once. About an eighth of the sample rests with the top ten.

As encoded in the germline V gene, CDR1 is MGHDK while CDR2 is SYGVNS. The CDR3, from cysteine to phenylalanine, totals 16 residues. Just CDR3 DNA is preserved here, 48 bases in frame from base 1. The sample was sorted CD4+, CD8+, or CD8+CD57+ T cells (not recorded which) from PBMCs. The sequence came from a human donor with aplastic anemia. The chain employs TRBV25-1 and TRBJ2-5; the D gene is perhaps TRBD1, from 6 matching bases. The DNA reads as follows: TGTGCCAGCAGTGAATTAGGGGGAAGGGACCAAGAGACACAGTACTTC. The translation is CASSELGGRDQETQYF.